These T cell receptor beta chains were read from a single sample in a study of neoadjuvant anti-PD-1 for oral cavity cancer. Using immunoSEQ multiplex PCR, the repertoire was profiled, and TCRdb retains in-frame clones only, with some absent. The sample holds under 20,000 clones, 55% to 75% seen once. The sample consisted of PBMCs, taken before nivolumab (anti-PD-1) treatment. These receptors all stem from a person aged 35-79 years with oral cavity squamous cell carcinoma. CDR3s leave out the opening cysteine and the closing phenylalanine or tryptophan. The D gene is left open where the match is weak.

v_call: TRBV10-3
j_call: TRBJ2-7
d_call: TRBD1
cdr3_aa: ATGQATYEQY

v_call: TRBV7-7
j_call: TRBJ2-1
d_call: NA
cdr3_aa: ASSLGGRGSYNEQF

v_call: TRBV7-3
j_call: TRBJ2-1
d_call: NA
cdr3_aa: ASSAHLQSEQF

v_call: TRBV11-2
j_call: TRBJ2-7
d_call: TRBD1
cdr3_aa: ASRAPGGYSYEQY

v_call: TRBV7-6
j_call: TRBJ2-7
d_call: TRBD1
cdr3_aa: ASSLIQGSHEQY

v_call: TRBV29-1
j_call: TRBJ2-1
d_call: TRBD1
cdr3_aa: SVDSGTGHYEQF

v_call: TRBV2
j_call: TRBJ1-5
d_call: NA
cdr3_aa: ASSRGPGLGNQPQH

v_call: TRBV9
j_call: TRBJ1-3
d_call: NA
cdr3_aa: ASSANSPGNTIY

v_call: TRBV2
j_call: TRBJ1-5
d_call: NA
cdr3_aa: ASSAEGQPNQPQH

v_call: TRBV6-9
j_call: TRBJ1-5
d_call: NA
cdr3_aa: ASLRTQPQH

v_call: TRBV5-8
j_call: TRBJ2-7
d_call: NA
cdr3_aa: ASSSLGGSDEQY

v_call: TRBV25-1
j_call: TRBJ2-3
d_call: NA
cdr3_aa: ASTDFSQDTQY

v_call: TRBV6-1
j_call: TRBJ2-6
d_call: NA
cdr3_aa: ASRPIGGGVLT

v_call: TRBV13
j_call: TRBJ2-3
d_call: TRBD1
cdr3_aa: ASSLTQGADTQY

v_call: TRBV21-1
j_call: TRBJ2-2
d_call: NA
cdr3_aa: ASSAGRTGELF

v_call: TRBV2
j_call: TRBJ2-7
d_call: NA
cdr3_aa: ASSGDGYEQY

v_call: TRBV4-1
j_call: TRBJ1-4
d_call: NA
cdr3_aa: ASSQPYKGGSNEKLF